A single sample is the source of the 32 T cell receptor beta chains below, sequenced in a study of blood T cell repertoires in COVID-19. Clones were read by immunoSEQ multiplex PCR, and TCRdb kept only the in-frame ones, dropping some. The repertoire holds roughly 410,000 clones, with approximately 89% as singletons. The sequenced sample consisted of peripheral blood. Receptor source: a woman aged 55-69 years with COVID-19, enrolled during active disease.

The V and J genes are TRBV29-1 and TRBJ2-1; TRBD1 aligns across 7 bases. J gave up 0 bases and V 4 bases, and 3 bases lay outside the gene matches. There are 14 residues in the CDR3. CDR1 is SQVTM, CDR2 ANQGSEA, per germline. Here the CDR3 reads CSVGPGGSYNEQFF. The CDR3 DNA follows: TGCAGCGTTGGCCCAGGGGGCTCCTACAATGAGCAGTTCTTC.

V usage is TRBV6-5 and J usage is TRBJ2-2; D is perhaps TRBD2 (5 bases). CDR3 length equals 15 residues. V lost 2 bases and J lost 4, with 11 bases in between. The V gene's germline CDR1 is MNHEY and CDR2 SVGAGI. CDR3 in DNA: TGTGCCAGCAGTTACGGGGAGATCCGCACCGGGGAGCTGTTTTTT. Its translation is CASSYGEIRTGELFF.

This chain joins TRBV6-2 or TRBV6-3 and TRBJ2-1, with 9 positions matching TRBD2. This CDR3 has 17 amino acids. After removal of 0 bases from V and 5 bases from J, the junction contained 8 bases not matched to a gene. Germline-derived CDR1 and CDR2 are MNHEY and SVGEGT. This chain's CDR3 is CASSYSGSGGPHNEQFF. CDR3 nucleotide sequence: TGTGCCAGCAGTTACTCGGGTAGCGGGGGCCCCCACAATGAGCAGTTCTTC.

This chain joins TRBV19 and TRBJ2-7, with 8 bases fitting TRBD2. Germline-derived CDR1 and CDR2 are LNHDA and SQIVND (reference sequence). This CDR3 is 14 amino acids long. J was trimmed by 0 bases and V by 8 bases; bases with no gene match: 6. The CDR3 DNA follows: TGTGCCAGTCGAGAGCGGGGGAGCTCCTACGAGCAGTACTTC. It encodes CASRERGSSYEQYF.

V is TRBV28 and J is TRBJ1-5; D is undetermined. The CDR3 loop spans 13 amino acids. Germline values: CDR1 MDHEN, CDR2 SYDVKM. Trimming left V 5 bases short and J 11 bases short, with 16 bases between. The chain's CDR3 is CASSTIYERAQHF. CDR3 sequence (DNA): TGTGCCAGCAGTACTATCTATGAGAGGGCCCAGCATTTT.

V is TRBV5-1 and J is TRBJ2-2; D possibly corresponds to TRBD2 (7 bases). Germline CDR1 is SGHRS and CDR2 is YFSETQ. Trimming shortened V by 4 bases and J by 4 bases, and 17 bases separated the two germline ends. CDR3 length equals 16 residues. The CDR3, as DNA: TGCGCCAGCAGCCCGCCGGGGGGCCTTATCACCGGGGAGCTGTTTTTT. Its translation: CASSPPGGLITGELFF.

The chain is built from TRBV11-2 and TRBJ1-2; D possibly corresponds to TRBD1 (6 bases). CDR3 length: 14 amino acids. Germline CDR1 reads SGHAT; CDR2 reads FQNNGV. V lost 1 base to trimming and J lost 2 bases, with 8 bases between them. In nucleotides, the CDR3 is TGTGCCAGCAGCTTAGGAGGACAGAACTATGGCTACACCTTC. Translating gives CASSLGGQNYGYTF.

The chain uses TRBV15 and TRBJ2-3; 9 bases fit TRBD2. This CDR3 has 16 residues. Germline CDR1 LNHNV, CDR2 YYDKDF (reference sequence). After removal of 0 bases from V and 5 bases from J, the junction contained 6 bases not matched to a gene. CDR3: CATSRESSGVKDTQYF. The CDR3 region has the DNA TGTGCCACCAGCAGAGAATCTAGCGGGGTAAAAGATACGCAGTATTTT. The entire variable domain, with the rest obtained from reference TRBV15 and TRBJ2-3, is as follows: DAMVIQNPRYQVTQFGKPVTLSCSQTLNHNVMYWYQQKSSQAPKLLFHYYDKDFNNEADTPDNFQSRRPNTSFCFLDIRSPGLGDTAMYLCATSRESSGVKDTQYFGPGTRLTVL.

This clone has a handful of counts. The CDR3 region is CASSLIGQGNSPLHF. The CDR3 DNA is TGTGCCAGCAGCTTGATAGGACAGGGTAATTCACCCCTCCACTTT. This chain joins TRBV5-6 and TRBJ1-6; 8 positions match TRBD1. The CDR3 is 15 residues long. J lost 6 bases, V lost 1 base, and 3 bases had no gene match. Germline V CDR1 and CDR2: SGHDT, YYEEEE.

On this clone itself: At one of its ends the junction is not consistent with the germline gene, which may arise from a read error. This chain connects TRBV11-2 to TRBJ2-3, with 8 bases aligning to TRBD1. The CDR3 runs to 15 residues. Per the germline V gene, CDR1 is SGHAT and CDR2 is FQNNGV. This CDR3 is CASNLQGGYSDTQYF. CDR3 nucleotides: TGTGCCAGCAACTTACAGGGGGGTTATTCAGATACGCAGTATTTT.

The rearrangement uses TRBV6-5 and TRBJ2-1, with 7 positions matching TRBD1. Germline V gene sequence: CDR1 MNHEY, CDR2 SVGAGI. Trimming removed 2 bases from V and 0 bases from J; junction bases left unmatched: 4. This CDR3 spans 16 amino acids. The chain's CDR3 is CASSYRGGSSYNEQFF. The CDR3 bases are TGTGCCAGCAGTTACAGAGGGGGCAGCTCCTACAATGAGCAGTTCTTC.

The DNA of the CDR3 is TGTGCCAGCAGCCGAACAGGGGTCACCCCCGAGCAGTACTTC. As protein: CASSRTGVTPEQYF. The chain employs TRBV7-9 and TRBJ2-7; TRBD1 matches at 7 bases. V was clipped by 5 bases and J by 6 bases; unmatched bases: 10. CDR1 and CDR2 (germline): SEHNR, FQNEAQ (reference sequence). This CDR3 has 14 residues.

This chain uses TRBV6-5 with TRBJ1-5, with TRBD1 matching over 8 bases. The trim removed 7 bases at V and 2 bases at J, leaving 4 bases unmatched. Germline V gives CDR1 MNHEY, CDR2 SVGAGI. This CDR3 is built from 14 residues. The CDR3 bases are TGTGCCAGCATTGGACAGGGAGGCAATCAGCCCCAGCATTTT. It is translated as CASIGQGGNQPQHF.

The chain couples TRBV3-1 (or the pseudogene TRBV3-2) to TRBJ1-6; TRBD1 aligns across 7 bases. The CDR3 has 17 amino acids. The germline CDR1 and CDR2 sequences are LGHDT and YNNKEL (reference sequence). V shed 4 bases, J shed 0 bases, and the junction held 6 bases outside the gene matches. CDR3 loop: CASSPEGQSSYNSPLHF. The CDR3 nucleotides are TGTGCCAGCAGCCCAGAGGGACAGAGCTCCTATAATTCACCCCTCCACTTT.

The rearrangement links TRBV28 to TRBJ2-7; 7 bases match TRBD1. This CDR3 has 14 amino acids. With V trimmed by 5 bases and J by 0 bases, 4 bases remained unmatched. The germline CDR1 and CDR2 sequences are MDHEN and SYDVKM. As DNA, the CDR3 is TGTGCCAGCAGTCTGGACAGGCACTCCTACGAGCAGTACTTC. It encodes CASSLDRHSYEQYF. The full variable domain, with the rest looked up from reference TRBV28 and TRBJ2-7, is DVKVTQSSRYLVKRTGEKVFLECVQDMDHENMFWYRQDPGLGLRLIYFSYDVKMKEKGDIPEGYSVSREKKERFSLILESASTNQTSMYLCASSLDRHSYEQYFGPGTRLTVT.

V gene TRBV2 combines with J gene TRBJ2-2; D is possibly TRBD1 (5 bases). The germline V gene encodes CDR1 SNHLY and CDR2 FYNNEI. V was cut by 10 bases and J by 6 bases, with 18 bases left in between. The CDR3 contains 14 residues. CDR3 loop: CATTQGRRPGELFF. In DNA form, the CDR3 reads TGTGCCACCACGCAGGGCAGAAGGCCCGGGGAGCTGTTTTTT.

J is TRBJ2-7 and V is TRBV6-1, with 12 bases matching TRBD2. This CDR3 has 20 amino acids. Germline lookup yields CDR1 MNHNS and CDR2 SASEGT. V gave up 4 bases and J gave up 4 bases; unmatched junction bases: 20. As DNA, the CDR3 is TGTGCCAGCAGTGGACGTGGACTAGCGGGGAGCTACATCTCCGGATACGAGCAGTACTTC. This sequence encodes CASSGRGLAGSYISGYEQYF.

The rearrangement joins TRBV30 to TRBJ2-3, with 10 bases aligning to TRBD2. Per the germline V gene, CDR1 is GTSNPN and CDR2 is SVGIG (reference sequence). V lost 0 bases to trimming and J lost 2 bases; unmatched junction nucleotides: 2. The CDR3 totals 15 residues. The CDR3 region has the DNA TGTGCCTGGAGTGTACTAGCGGGAAACACAGATACGCAGTATTTT. This codes for CAWSVLAGNTDTQYF.

This chain connects TRBV5-1 to TRBJ1-1; tentative D call: TRBD1 (5 bases). The V gene's germline CDR1 is SGHRS and CDR2 YFSETQ. The CDR3 has 13 amino acids. V was shortened by 3 bases and J by 2 bases, with 8 bases between the two germline ends. CDR3 protein: CASSWGINTEAFF. The CDR3, as DNA: TGCGCCAGCAGCTGGGGCATTAACACTGAAGCTTTCTTT.

The chain combines TRBV10-3 with TRBJ1-5; 9 bases align to TRBD1. The ends lost 0 bases at V and 7 bases at J; junction bases unmatched: 1. This CDR3 has 14 amino acids. CDR1 and CDR2 from the germline V gene are ENHRY and SYGVKD. CDR3 in amino acids: CAISESTGGQPQHF. CDR3 nucleotide sequence: TGTGCCATCAGTGAGTCGACAGGGGGGCAGCCCCAGCATTTT.

This chain connects TRBV7-2 to TRBJ2-3; D is unclear. Trimming took off 7 bases at V and 11 bases at J, with 19 bases between the two ends. The CDR3 is 13 amino acids. Germline assignment: CDR1 SGHTA and CDR2 FQGNSA. The CDR3 DNA reads TGTGCCAGCACCCTCACTCTTACCACGCTGCAGTATTTT. Translation gives CASTLTLTTLQYF. Supplemented by reference TRBV7-2 and TRBJ2-3, the full variable domain reads GAGVSQSPSNKVTEKGKDVELRCDPISGHTALYWYRQSLGQGLEFLIYFQGNSAPDKSGLPSDRFSAERTGGSVSTLTIQRTQQEDSAVYLCASTLTLTTLQYFGPGTRLTVL.

The chain is built from TRBV30 and TRBJ2-7; 9 bases line up with TRBD1. Trimming at V came to 2 bases and at J to 7 bases, leaving 12 bases not matched to a gene. Germline-derived CDR1 and CDR2 are GTSNPN and SVGIG (reference sequence). This CDR3 comprises 15 residues. This chain's CDR3 is CAWSPGGTGTNEQYF. The CDR3 DNA reads TGTGCCTGGAGTCCTGGGGGGACAGGGACTAATGAGCAGTACTTC. The whole variable domain, filled in from reference TRBV30 and TRBJ2-7, reads SQTIHQWPATLVQPVGSPLSLECTVEGTSNPNLYWYRQAAGRGLQLLFYSVGIGQISSEVPQNLSASRPQDRQFILSSKKLLLSDSGFYLCAWSPGGTGTNEQYFGPGTRLTVT.

The chain uses TRBV7-2 and TRBJ2-2; D is perhaps TRBD1 (5 bases). CDR3 length equals 14 residues. Per the germline V gene, CDR1 is SGHTA and CDR2 is FQGNSA. V dropped 5 bases and J dropped 6 bases, with 13 bases sitting between them. The CDR3 region has the DNA TGTGCCAGCAGCCCCGAAACAGGCGCCGGGGAGCTGTTTTTT. It is translated as CASSPETGAGELFF.

This clone has only a few counts. The chain recombines TRBV5-1 with TRBJ1-4; a possible D gene is TRBD1 (6 bases). Looked up from germline, CDR1 is SGHRS and CDR2 is YFSETQ. This CDR3 region has 15 residues. Trimming removed 2 bases at V and 1 base at J, with 9 bases between. For the CDR3, the DNA is TGCGCCAGCAGCTTTGTAGGGGGAACTAATGAAAAACTGTTTTTT. Translation gives CASSFVGGTNEKLFF.

The chain uses TRBV5-1 and TRBJ2-1; no reliable D call. Germline values: CDR1 SGHRS, CDR2 YFSETQ. The CDR3 is made up of 14 amino acids. The V gene lost 0 bases and the J gene lost 5 bases, with 9 bases spanning the gap. The CDR3 DNA sequence: TGCGCCAGCAGCTTGGAGTCTCTAAACAATGAGCAGTTCTTC. Translating it yields CASSLESLNNEQFF.

This rearrangement joins TRBV5-8 to TRBJ2-2, with D possibly being TRBD2 (5 bases). The CDR3 length is 15 residues. The germline gives CDR1 SGHTS, CDR2 YDEGEE. V was clipped by 0 bases and J by 2 bases, with 8 bases between them. The CDR3 DNA sequence: TGTGCCAGCAGCTTGGTTCGGGGAAACACCGGGGAGCTGTTTTTT. The encoded protein is CASSLVRGNTGELFF.

About this clone: One end of the junction does not line up with germline, which may come from a read error. The rearrangement uses TRBV28 and TRBJ2-7; D might be TRBD1 (5 bases). Germline-derived CDR1 and CDR2 are MDHEN and SYDVKM. This CDR3 has 14 amino acids. The CDR3 nucleotides read TGTGCAAGCAAGTTTTTAGGGGATTCCTACGAGCAGTACTTC. It specifies CASKFLGDSYEQYF. The variable domain in full, with the rest retrieved from reference TRBV28 and TRBJ2-7, is DVKVTQSSRYLVKRTGEKVFLECVQDMDHENMFWYRQDPGLGLRLIYFSYDVKMKEKGDIPEGYSVSREKKERFSLILESASTNQTSMYLCASKFLGDSYEQYFGPGTRLTVT.

This chain connects TRBV5-4 to TRBJ1-2; 7 nucleotides agree with TRBD1. Germline CDR1 is SGHNT and CDR2 is YYREEE (reference sequence). The CDR3 runs to 14 residues. The V segment lost 4 bases and the J segment 7 bases; nucleotides outside the gene matches: 10. CDR3: CASSETGVASGYTF. In nucleotides, the CDR3 is TGTGCCAGCAGCGAAACAGGGGTCGCGTCTGGCTACACCTTC.

The V call is TRBV16, the J call TRBJ2-1; 8 nucleotides line up with TRBD2. The J segment lost 8 bases and the V segment lost 4 bases, leaving 13 bases of the junction unmatched. CDR3 length: 16 residues. Germline V CDR1 and CDR2: KGHSY, FQNENV. The CDR3 DNA reads TGTGCCAGCAGCCCCTTTTTCCGGGGGGGCCACGATGAGCAGTTCTTC. As protein: CASSPFFRGGHDEQFF.

V is TRBV18 and J is TRBJ1-2; possibly TRBD1 for D (6 bases). The CDR3 length is 13 residues. Trimming left V 4 bases short and J 4 bases short, with 10 bases between. Germline CDR1 is KGHSH and CDR2 is LQKENI. The CDR3 nucleotides are TGTGCCAGCTCACAGGGGACATCCTATGGCTACACCTTC. Its protein is CASSQGTSYGYTF.

This chain joins TRBV9 and TRBJ2-7; D may be TRBD2 (6 bases). CDR1 is SGDLS and CDR2 is YYNGEE in the germline V gene. The V gene lost 4 bases and the J gene lost 3 bases, with 14 bases spanning the gap. The CDR3 is 14 residues long. CDR3 sequence: CASSIRDSGYEQYF. The CDR3 DNA is TGTGCCAGCAGCATCCGGGACTCCGGCTACGAGCAGTACTTC.

CDR3 loop: CASIETSGGGSYNEQFF. Written as DNA, the CDR3 is TGTGCCAGCATTGAGACTAGCGGGGGAGGTTCCTACAATGAGCAGTTCTTC. The chain couples TRBV6-1 to TRBJ2-1, with 12 bases lining up with TRBD2. CDR1 and CDR2 (germline): MNHNS, SASEGT. This CDR3 spans 17 amino acids. The junction had 8 bases not matched to a gene; V was cut back by 7 bases and J by 1 base.